What follows are 21 T cell receptor beta chains derived from one specimen sequenced in a study of tumor and adjacent non-tumor tissue in lung cancer. The template was RNA from unsorted bulk tissue. TCRbeta libraries were built with three rounds of nested PCR, modified from ARM-PCR. TCRdb re-called the multiplex PCR reads with MiXCR, one entry per CDR3 protein. The repertoire holds about 79,000 distinct CDR3 sequences, with around 77% as singletons. The specimen was lung tumor tissue. Receptors were obtained from a woman aged 40-49 years with non-small cell lung cancer.

On this clonotype: This likely comes from a read error, as the CDR3 has no conserved phenylalanine or tryptophan at its end. The chain couples TRBV6-5 to TRBJ2-5, with D possibly TRBD1 on 6 matching bases. This CDR3 is 14 amino acids long. Germline V lookup: CDR1 MNHEY, CDR2 SVGAGI. The CDR3 here is CANSYSTGPETQYS. CDR3 DNA sequence: TGTGCCAACAGTTACTCCACAGGGCCGGAGACCCAGTACTCC.

In regard to this clonotype: The final CDR3 position lacks the conserved phenylalanine or tryptophan, pointing to a likely read error. The CDR3 nucleotides are TGTGCCAGTAGCTCTGGGGATGGGGCCAACGTTCTGACTTCC. This sequence encodes CASSSGDGANVLTS. The chain has TRBV11-3 and TRBJ2-6; D may be TRBD1 (5 bases). Looked up from germline, CDR1 is SGHNT and CDR2 is YENEEA. This CDR3 region has 14 residues.

This clonotype was detected many times. This rearrangement joins TRBV6-5 to TRBJ2-3, with 7 bases identical to TRBD2. Germline V gene sequence: CDR1 MNHEY, CDR2 SVGAGI. V lost 5 bases, J lost 14 bases, and 19 bases stayed unmatched. The CDR3 extends over 15 amino acids. The CDR3 coding sequence is TGTGCCAGCAGTACTAGCGCCTCTTCCCTCGGGCACCTGTATTTT. It yields the protein CASSTSASSLGHLYF.

Regarding this clonotype: Given a much more abundant clone one base away, this may be a read error. V gene TRBV13 combines with J gene TRBJ2-3; 8 bases map to TRBD2. The CDR3 runs to 15 residues. Germline lookup yields CDR1 PRHDT and CDR2 FYEKMQ (reference sequence). The chain's CDR3 is CASREAGVSTDTRYF. CDR3 in DNA: TGTGCCAGCAGGGAAGCGGGAGTTAGCACAGATACGCGGTATTTT.

V and J are TRBV20-1 and TRBJ2-5, with 7 bases aligning to TRBD2. This CDR3 spans 14 amino acids. Germline V gene lookup returns CDR1 DFQATT and CDR2 SNEGSKA (reference sequence). V lost 4 bases and J lost 5; bases outside the gene matches: 10. The CDR3 sequence is CSATQRGRWETQYF. The CDR3 nucleotides read TGCAGTGCTACACAGCGGGGACGATGGGAGACCCAGTACTTC.

J is TRBJ2-7 and V is TRBV20-1; D uncertain. Trimming left V 7 bases short and J 7 bases short, with 23 bases between. The CDR3 covers 14 residues. Germline lookup yields CDR1 DFQATT and CDR2 SNEGSKA (reference sequence). The CDR3 bases are TGCAGTGTTAGTGCCTGGCATGGGAACTATGAGCAGTACTTC. This sequence encodes CSVSAWHGNYEQYF.

About this clonotype: Since the CDR3 does not end with the conserved phenylalanine or tryptophan, this likely comes from a read error. V is TRBV28 and J is TRBJ1-5; D gene uncertain. Germline CDR1 MDHEN, CDR2 SYDVKM. Between the trimmed V and J ends, which lost 4 bases and 7 bases, there was a span of 17 bases. CDR3 size: 15 residues. CDR3 sequence (DNA): TGTGCCAGCAGTTCTGCGGGGAGGGCCGAGCAGCCCCAGCATTGT. Its protein product is CASSSAGRAEQPQHC.

This clonotype was counted ten times or more. This chain joins TRBV4-2 and TRBJ1-5; D is ambiguous. The CDR3 totals 15 residues. Germline CDR1 reads LGHNA; CDR2 reads YNFKEQ. Trimming left V 0 bases short and J 3 bases short, with 9 bases between. The CDR3 DNA is TGTGCCAGCAGCCAAGACGGGCAGTTCAATCAGCCCCAGCATTTT. Its translation is CASSQDGQFNQPQHF.

Note on this clonotype: The junction shows a germline mismatch at one end, possibly a read error. This chain connects TRBV10-3 to TRBJ2-1, with D perhaps matching TRBD2 (5 bases). The germline V gene has CDR1 ENHRY and CDR2 SYGVKD. There are 13 residues in the CDR3. The CDR3 protein is CAVRGPAVDGQFF. DNA of the CDR3: TGTGCCGTCAGAGGGCCGGCCGTGGATGGGCAGTTCTTC.

The table lists this clonotype with a few counts. Its ends do not fully match the called genes, so a read error is possible. The chain recombines TRBV6-1 with TRBJ2-3, with D possibly being TRBD1 or TRBD2 (6 bases each). This CDR3 region has 13 residues. Per the germline V gene, CDR1 is MNHNS and CDR2 is SASEGT. CDR3 in DNA: TGTGCCAACGCCACAGGGAGGACAGATATGCAGTATTTT. Translated: CANATGRTDMQYF.

Ten or more counts support this clonotype. This chain connects TRBV6-5 to TRBJ2-3; 8 nucleotides line up with TRBD2. Losses at the gene ends were 6 bases for V and 6 bases for J; bases not matched to a gene: 11. Germline values: CDR1 MNHEY, CDR2 SVGAGI. This CDR3 is 15 amino acids long. The CDR3 loop reads CASRGQAGVRDTQYF. CDR3 in DNA: TGTGCCAGCAGAGGGCAAGCGGGGGTAAGGGATACGCAGTATTTT.

Note on this clonotype: This CDR3 fails to terminate in the conserved phenylalanine or tryptophan, so it likely reflects a read error. The chain has TRBV11-1 and TRBJ2-7; TRBD2 matches 10 bases. Per the germline V gene, CDR1 is SGHAT and CDR2 is FQDESV (reference sequence). This CDR3 contains 16 residues. The DNA for the CDR3 is TGTGCCAGCAGCATCGAGACTAGCGGGTTATTCTACAAGCAGTACTAC. It translates to CASSIETSGLFYKQYY.

As concerns this clonotype: This CDR3 fails to terminate in the conserved phenylalanine or tryptophan, so it likely reflects a read error. The chain combines TRBV11-3 with TRBJ2-1, with 7 bases that match TRBD2. The CDR3 is made up of 18 amino acids. Germline-derived CDR1 and CDR2 are SGHNT and YENEEA. This CDR3 reads CASSPGLVVGGSYDEQFL. CDR3 in DNA: TGTGCCAGCAGCCCCGGACTAGTCGTGGGTGGCTCCTACGATGAGCAGTTCTTA.

On this clonotype itself: One end of the junction fails to match germline, which may point to a read error. This rearrangement joins TRBV29-1 to TRBJ2-1; 9 nucleotides line up with TRBD2. Germline CDR1 is SQVTM and CDR2 is ANQGSEA. The CDR3 covers 14 residues. CDR3 sequence: CSVTSGFSYNELFF. CDR3 DNA sequence: TGCAGCGTGACTAGCGGTTTTTCCTACAACGAGCTGTTCTTC.

As to this clonotype: A much larger clonotype is one base distant, so this may be a read error. J is TRBJ2-3 and V is TRBV10-3; D perhaps matches TRBD1 (6 bases). The length of the CDR3 is 16 residues. The V end lost 10 bases, the J end lost 3 bases, and 23 bases lay between the germline ends. Germline CDR1 reads ENHRY; CDR2 reads SYGVKD. The CDR3 loop is CATRPSGTWSTDTQYF. For the CDR3, the DNA is TGTGCCACTCGCCCCTCCGGGACATGGTCGACAGATACGCAGTATTTT.

In regard to this clonotype: With a much larger clone just one base away, this may be a read error. V and J are TRBV28 and TRBJ2-3; no reliable D call. V lost 4 bases to trimming and J lost 6 bases, with 8 bases between them. The CDR3 consists of 12 residues. Germline V gene data show CDR1 as MDHEN and CDR2 as SYDVKM. Here the CDR3 DNA reads TGTGCCAGCAGTTCAGCCCTGGATACGCAGTATTTT. It is translated as CASSSALDTQYF.

Worth noting for this clonotype: This clone may be a read error of a much larger clone one base away. This chain joins TRBV20-1 and TRBJ1-6; D is unresolved. The V end lost 8 bases, the J end lost 7 bases, and 12 bases lay between the germline ends. The CDR3 is made up of 12 amino acids. From germline, CDR1 is DFQATT and CDR2 SNEGSKA (reference sequence). CDR3 in DNA: TGCAGTCCTTATGTGGGAAATTCACCCCTCCACTTT. Encoded protein: CSPYVGNSPLHF.

Note on this clonotype: Compared with germline, one end of the junction differs, possibly owing to a read error. The chain employs TRBV5-6 and TRBJ2-3; weak D call: TRBD2 (5 bases). The CDR3 totals 15 residues. The V gene's germline CDR1 is SGHDT and CDR2 YYEEEE. The CDR3: CASSLVWRRTDTHYF. DNA for the CDR3: TGTGCCAGCAGCTTAGTATGGAGGCGCACAGATACGCACTATTTT.

A word on this clonotype: One end of the junction varies from germline; a read error may be responsible. J is TRBJ2-3 and V is TRBV4-1, with TRBD1 as a possible D gene (5 bases). Per the germline V gene, CDR1 is MGHRA and CDR2 is YSYEKL. CDR3 length: 13 residues. The CDR3 DNA reads as TGTGCCAGGAGACGAGACAGACTGGATACGCAGTATTTT. It specifies CARRRDRLDTQYF.

Details on this clonotype: The conserved final phenylalanine or tryptophan is absent from the CDR3, which likely points to a read error. Because the CDR3's place on the DNA is in doubt, the DNA is left out and the CDR3 is given as listed by TCRdb. This rearrangement joins TRBV4-1 to TRBJ2-5; TRBD1 reflects the table's D call only, with no check against the DNA. 17 amino acids form the CDR3, both terminal residues included. Germline CDR1 is MGHRA and CDR2 is YSYEKL. The CDR3 sequence is CASSRAGTAMIQETEYY.

In the case of this clonotype: The conserved phenylalanine or tryptophan normally closing the CDR3 is absent here, so this likely arose from a read error. The chain employs TRBV6-1 and TRBJ2-2; D call uncertain. The CDR3 has 14 amino acids. V was clipped by 6 bases and J by 0 bases, with 8 bases between them. Germline V gene lookup returns CDR1 MNHNS and CDR2 SASEGT. The CDR3 coding sequence is TGTGCCAGCAGACCTACGACGAACACCGGGGAGCTGTTTTTG. This encodes CASRPTTNTGELFL.